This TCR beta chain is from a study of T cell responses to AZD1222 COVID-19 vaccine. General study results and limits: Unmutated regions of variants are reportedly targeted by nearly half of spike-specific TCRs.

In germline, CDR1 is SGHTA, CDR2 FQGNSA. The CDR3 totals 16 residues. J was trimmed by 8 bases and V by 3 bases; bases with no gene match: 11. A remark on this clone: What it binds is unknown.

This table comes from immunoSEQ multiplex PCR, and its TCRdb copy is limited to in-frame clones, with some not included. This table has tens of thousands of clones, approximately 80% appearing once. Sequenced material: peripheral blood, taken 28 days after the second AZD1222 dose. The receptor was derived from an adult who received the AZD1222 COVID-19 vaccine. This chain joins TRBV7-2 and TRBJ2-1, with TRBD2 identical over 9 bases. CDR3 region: CASSFAGTSPRHEQFF. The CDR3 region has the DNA TGTGCCAGCAGCTTTGCCGGGACTAGCCCCCGCCATGAGCAGTTCTTC.